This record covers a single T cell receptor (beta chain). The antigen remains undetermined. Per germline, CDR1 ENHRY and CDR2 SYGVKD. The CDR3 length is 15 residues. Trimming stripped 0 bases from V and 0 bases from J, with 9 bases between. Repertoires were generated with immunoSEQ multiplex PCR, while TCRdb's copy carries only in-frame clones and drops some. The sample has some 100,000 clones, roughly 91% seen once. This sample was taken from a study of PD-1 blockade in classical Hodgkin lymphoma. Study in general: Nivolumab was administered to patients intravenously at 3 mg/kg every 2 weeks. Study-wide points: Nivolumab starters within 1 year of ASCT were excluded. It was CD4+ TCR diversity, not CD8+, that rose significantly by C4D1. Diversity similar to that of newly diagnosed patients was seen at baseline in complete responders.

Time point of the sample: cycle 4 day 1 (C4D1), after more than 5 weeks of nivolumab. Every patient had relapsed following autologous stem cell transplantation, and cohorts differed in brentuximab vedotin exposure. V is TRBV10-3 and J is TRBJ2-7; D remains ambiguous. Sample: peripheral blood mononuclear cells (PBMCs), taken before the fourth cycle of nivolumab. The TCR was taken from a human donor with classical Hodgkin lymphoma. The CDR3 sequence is CAISESSDASYEQYF. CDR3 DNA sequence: TGTGCCATCAGTGAGTCGTCGGACGCCTCCTACGAGCAGTACTTC.